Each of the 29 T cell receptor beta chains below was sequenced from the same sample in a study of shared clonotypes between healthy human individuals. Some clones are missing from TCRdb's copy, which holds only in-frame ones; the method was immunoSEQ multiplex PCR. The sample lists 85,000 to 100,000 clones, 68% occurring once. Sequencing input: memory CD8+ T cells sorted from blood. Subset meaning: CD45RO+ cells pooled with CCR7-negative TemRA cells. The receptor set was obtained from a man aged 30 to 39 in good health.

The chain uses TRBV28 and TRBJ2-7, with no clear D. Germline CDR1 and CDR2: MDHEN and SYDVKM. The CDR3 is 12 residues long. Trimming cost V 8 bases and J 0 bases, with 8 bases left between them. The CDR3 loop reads CASADHSYEQYF. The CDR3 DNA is TGTGCCAGCGCAGATCACTCCTACGAGCAGTACTTC.

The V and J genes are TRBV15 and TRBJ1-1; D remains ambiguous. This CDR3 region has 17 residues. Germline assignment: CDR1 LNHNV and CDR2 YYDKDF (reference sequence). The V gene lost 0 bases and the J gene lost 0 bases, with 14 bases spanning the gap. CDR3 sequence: CATSREGDGYLNTEAFF. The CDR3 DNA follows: TGTGCCACCAGCAGAGAAGGAGACGGGTACTTGAACACTGAAGCTTTCTTT.

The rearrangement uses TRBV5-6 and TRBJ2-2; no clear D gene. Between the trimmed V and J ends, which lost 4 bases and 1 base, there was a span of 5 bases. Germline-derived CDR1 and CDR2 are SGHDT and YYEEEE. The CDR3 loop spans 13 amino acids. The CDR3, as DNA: TGTGCCAGCAGCCTCATGAACACCGGGGAGCTGTTTTTT. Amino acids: CASSLMNTGELFF.

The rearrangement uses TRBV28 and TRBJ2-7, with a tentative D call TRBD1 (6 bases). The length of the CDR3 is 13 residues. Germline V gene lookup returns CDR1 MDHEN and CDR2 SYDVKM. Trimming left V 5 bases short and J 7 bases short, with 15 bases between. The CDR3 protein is CASSPDRYEEQYF. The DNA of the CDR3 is TGTGCCAGCAGTCCCGACAGGTATGAGGAGCAGTACTTC.

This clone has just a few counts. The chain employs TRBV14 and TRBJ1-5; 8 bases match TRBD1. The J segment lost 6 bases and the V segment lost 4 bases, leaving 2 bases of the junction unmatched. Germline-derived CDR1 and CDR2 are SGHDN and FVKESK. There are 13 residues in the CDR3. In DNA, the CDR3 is TGTGCCAGCAGCCGGGGACAGGCTCAGCCCCAGCATTTT. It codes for CASSRGQAQPQHF.

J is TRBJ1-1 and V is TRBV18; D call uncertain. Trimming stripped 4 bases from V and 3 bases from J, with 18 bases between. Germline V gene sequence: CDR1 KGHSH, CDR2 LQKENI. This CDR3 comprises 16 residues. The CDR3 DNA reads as TGTGCCAGCTCACGGAGGCGCAGGAGATGGGACACTGAAGCTTTCTTT. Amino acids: CASSRRRRRWDTEAFF.

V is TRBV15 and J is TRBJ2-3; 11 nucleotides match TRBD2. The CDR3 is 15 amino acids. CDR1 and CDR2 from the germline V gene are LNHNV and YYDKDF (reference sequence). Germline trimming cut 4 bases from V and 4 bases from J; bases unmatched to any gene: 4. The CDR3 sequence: CATSTTTSGADTQYF. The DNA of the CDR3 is TGTGCCACCAGCACAACGACTAGCGGGGCAGATACGCAGTATTTT. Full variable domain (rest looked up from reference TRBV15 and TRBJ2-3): DAMVIQNPRYQVTQFGKPVTLSCSQTLNHNVMYWYQQKSSQAPKLLFHYYDKDFNNEADTPDNFQSRRPNTSFCFLDIRSPGLGDTAMYLCATSTTTSGADTQYFGPGTRLTVL.

This CDR3 reads CATRTSGGRSEQFF. CDR3 in DNA: TGTGCCACCCGGACTAGCGGGGGTAGGAGCGAGCAGTTCTTC. V and J are TRBV5-4 and TRBJ2-1; 13 bases are shared with TRBD2. This CDR3 region has 14 residues. The junction had 10 bases not matched to a gene; V was cut back by 9 bases and J by 10 bases. Germline V gene sequence: CDR1 SGHNT, CDR2 YYREEE (reference sequence).

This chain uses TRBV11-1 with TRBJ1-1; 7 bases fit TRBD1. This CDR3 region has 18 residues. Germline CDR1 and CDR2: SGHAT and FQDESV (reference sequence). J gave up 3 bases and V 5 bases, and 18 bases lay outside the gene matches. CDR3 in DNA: TGTGCCAGCAGCCTAGGGTACAGGGGCCACCGTGTGGACACTGAAGCTTTCTTT. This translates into CASSLGYRGHRVDTEAFF. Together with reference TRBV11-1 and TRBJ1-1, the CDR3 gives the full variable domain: EAEVAQSPRYKITEKSQAVAFWCDPISGHATLYWYRQILGQGPELLVQFQDESVVDDSQLPKDRFSAERLKGVDSTLKIQPAELGDSAMYLCASSLGYRGHRVDTEAFFGQGTRLTVV.

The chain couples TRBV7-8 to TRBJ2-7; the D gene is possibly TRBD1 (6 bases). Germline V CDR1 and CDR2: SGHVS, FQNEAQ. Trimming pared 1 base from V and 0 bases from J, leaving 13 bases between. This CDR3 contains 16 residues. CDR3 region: CASSLVGEDSSYEQYF. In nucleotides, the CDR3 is TGTGCCAGCAGCTTAGTAGGTGAGGACAGCTCCTACGAGCAGTACTTC. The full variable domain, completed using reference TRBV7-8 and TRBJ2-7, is GAGVSQSPRYKVAKRGQDVALRCDPISGHVSLFWYQQALGQGPEFLTYFQNEAQLDKSGLPSDRFFAERPEGSVSTLKIQRTQQEDSAVYLCASSLVGEDSSYEQYFGPGTRLTVT.

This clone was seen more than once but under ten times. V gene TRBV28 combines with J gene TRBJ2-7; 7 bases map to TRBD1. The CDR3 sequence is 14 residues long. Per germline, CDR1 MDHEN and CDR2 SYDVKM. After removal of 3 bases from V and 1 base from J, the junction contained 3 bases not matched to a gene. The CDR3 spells CASSFDRVSYEQYF. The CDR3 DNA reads TGTGCCAGCAGTTTCGACAGGGTTTCCTACGAGCAGTACTTC. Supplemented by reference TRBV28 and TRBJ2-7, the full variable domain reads DVKVTQSSRYLVKRTGEKVFLECVQDMDHENMFWYRQDPGLGLRLIYFSYDVKMKEKGDIPEGYSVSREKKERFSLILESASTNQTSMYLCASSFDRVSYEQYFGPGTRLTVT.

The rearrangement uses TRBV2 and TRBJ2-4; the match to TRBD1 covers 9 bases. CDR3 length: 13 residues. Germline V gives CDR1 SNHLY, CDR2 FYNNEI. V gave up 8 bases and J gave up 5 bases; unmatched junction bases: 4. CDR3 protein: CASDRQGENIQYF. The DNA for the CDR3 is TGTGCCAGCGACCGACAGGGGGAAAACATTCAGTACTTC.

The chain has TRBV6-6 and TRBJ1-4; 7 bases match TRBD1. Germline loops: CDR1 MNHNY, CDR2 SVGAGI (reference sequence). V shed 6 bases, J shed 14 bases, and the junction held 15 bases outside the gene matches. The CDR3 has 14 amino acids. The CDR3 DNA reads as TGTGCCAGCAGCTTCATTACCGGACAGGAAGGTCTGTTTTTT. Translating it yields CASSFITGQEGLFF.

The CDR3 nucleotides read TGTGCCAGCAGTTACTCTGTAGGTACCTACGAGCAGTACTTC. As protein: CASSYSVGTYEQYF. The chain links TRBV6-5 to TRBJ2-7; no clear D. Trimming took off 0 bases at V and 2 bases at J, with 8 bases between the two ends. The CDR3 consists of 14 residues. The germline gives CDR1 MNHEY, CDR2 SVGAGI.

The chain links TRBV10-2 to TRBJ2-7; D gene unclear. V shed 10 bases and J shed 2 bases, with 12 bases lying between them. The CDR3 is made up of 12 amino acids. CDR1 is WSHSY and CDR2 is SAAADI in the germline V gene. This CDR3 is CATGPLTYEQYF. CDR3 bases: TGCGCCACCGGACCCCTAACCTACGAGCAGTACTTC.

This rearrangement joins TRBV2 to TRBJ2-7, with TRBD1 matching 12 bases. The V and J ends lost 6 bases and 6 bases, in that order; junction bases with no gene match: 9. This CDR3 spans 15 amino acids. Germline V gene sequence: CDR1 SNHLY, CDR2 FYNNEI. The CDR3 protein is CASSESRDRGPEQYF. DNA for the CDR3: TGTGCCAGCAGCGAATCCCGGGACAGGGGGCCCGAGCAGTACTTC.

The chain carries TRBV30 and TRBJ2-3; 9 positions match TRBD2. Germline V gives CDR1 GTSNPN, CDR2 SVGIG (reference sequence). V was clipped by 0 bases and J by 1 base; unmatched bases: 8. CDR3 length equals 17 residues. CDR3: CAWSVSTSSGGTDTQYF. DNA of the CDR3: TGTGCCTGGAGTGTAAGCACGTCTAGCGGGGGCACAGATACGCAGTATTTT.

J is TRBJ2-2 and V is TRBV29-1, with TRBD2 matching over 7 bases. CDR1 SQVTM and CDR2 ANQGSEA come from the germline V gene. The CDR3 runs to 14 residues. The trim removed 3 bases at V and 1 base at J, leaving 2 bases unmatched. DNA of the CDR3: TGCAGCGTTGACGGACTAGGGAACACCGGGGAGCTGTTTTTT. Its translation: CSVDGLGNTGELFF.

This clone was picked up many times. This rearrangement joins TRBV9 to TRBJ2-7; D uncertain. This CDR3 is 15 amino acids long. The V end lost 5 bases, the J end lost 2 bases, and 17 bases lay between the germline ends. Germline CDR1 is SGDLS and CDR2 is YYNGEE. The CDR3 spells CASSDGPASPYEQYF. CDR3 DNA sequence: TGTGCCAGCAGTGATGGACCCGCAAGTCCCTACGAGCAGTACTTC. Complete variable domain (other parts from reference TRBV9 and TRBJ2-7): DSGVTQTPKHLITATGQRVTLRCSPRSGDLSVYWYQQSLDQGLQFLIQYYNGEERAKGNILERFSAQQFPDLHSELNLSSLELGDSALYFCASSDGPASPYEQYFGPGTRLTVT.

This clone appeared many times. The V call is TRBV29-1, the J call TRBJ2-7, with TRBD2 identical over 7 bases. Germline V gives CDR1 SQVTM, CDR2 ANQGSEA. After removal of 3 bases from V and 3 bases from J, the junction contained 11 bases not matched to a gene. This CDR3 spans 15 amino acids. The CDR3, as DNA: TGCAGCGTTGAGGTCTTAGGGCGGGAGATCTACGAGCAGTACTTC. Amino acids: CSVEVLGREIYEQYF.

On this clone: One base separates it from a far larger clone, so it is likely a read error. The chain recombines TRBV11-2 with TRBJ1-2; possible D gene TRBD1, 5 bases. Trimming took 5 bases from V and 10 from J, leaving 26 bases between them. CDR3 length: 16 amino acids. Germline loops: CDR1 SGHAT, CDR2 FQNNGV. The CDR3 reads CASSPSGGLQRWDYTF. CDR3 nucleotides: TGTGCCAGCAGCCCCTCGGGGGGACTCCAAAGGTGGGACTACACCTTC.

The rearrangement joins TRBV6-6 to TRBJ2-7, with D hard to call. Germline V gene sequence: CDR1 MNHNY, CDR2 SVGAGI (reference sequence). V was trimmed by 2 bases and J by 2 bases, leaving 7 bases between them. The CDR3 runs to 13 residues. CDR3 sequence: CASSYTATYEQYF. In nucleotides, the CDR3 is TGTGCCAGCAGTTACACCGCCACCTACGAGCAGTACTTC.

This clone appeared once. The CDR3 here is CASSQLRGRPGELFF. CDR3 nucleotides: TGCGCCAGCAGCCAATTAAGGGGGAGGCCCGGGGAGCTGTTTTTT. The chain combines TRBV4-1 with TRBJ2-2, with D possibly called TRBD1 or TRBD2 (6 bases each). The CDR3 has 15 amino acids. Deletions cut 2 bases from V and 6 bases from J, with 13 bases between. CDR1 is MGHRA and CDR2 is YSYEKL in the germline V gene.

CDR3 DNA sequence: TGTGCCAGCAGCTCCGGACTAGCGGGAAGGGGTGATACGCAGTATTTT. Its translation is CASSSGLAGRGDTQYF. The chain is built from TRBV7-3 and TRBJ2-3; 12 bases are a match to TRBD2. The CDR3 extends over 16 amino acids. The germline V gene has CDR1 SGHTA and CDR2 FQGTGA. V trimming: 4 bases; J trimming: 6 bases; junction bases outside the gene matches: 8.

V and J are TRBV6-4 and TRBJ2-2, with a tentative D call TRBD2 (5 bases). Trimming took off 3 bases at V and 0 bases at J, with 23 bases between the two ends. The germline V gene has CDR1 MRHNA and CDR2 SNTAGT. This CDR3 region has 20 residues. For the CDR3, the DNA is TGTGCCAGCAGTGAATTTTTTACCCCAAGGGAGAATACGAACACCGGGGAGCTGTTTTTT. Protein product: CASSEFFTPRENTNTGELFF.

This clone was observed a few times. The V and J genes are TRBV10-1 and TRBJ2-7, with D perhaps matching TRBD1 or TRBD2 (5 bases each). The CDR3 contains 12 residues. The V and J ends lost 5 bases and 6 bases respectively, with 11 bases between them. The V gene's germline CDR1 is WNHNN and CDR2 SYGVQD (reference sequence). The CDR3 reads CASSPGTREQYF. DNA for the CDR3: TGCGCCAGCAGTCCCGGGACCCGCGAGCAGTACTTC.

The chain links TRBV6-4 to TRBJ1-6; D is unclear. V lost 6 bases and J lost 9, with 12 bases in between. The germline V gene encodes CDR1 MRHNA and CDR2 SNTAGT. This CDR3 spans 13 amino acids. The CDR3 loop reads CASRGVEGSPLHF. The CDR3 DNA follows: TGTGCCAGCAGAGGAGTAGAAGGTTCACCCCTCCACTTT.

The CDR3 sequence: CAARPAGTFPNYGYTF. In DNA form, the CDR3 reads TGTGCCGCACGTCCAGCAGGGACCTTCCCTAACTATGGCTACACCTTC. The chain has TRBV7-2 and TRBJ1-2, with a weak D call TRBD1 (5 bases). V shed 11 bases and J shed 0 bases, with 22 bases lying between them. This CDR3 is 16 amino acids long. Per the germline V gene, CDR1 is SGHTA and CDR2 is FQGNSA.

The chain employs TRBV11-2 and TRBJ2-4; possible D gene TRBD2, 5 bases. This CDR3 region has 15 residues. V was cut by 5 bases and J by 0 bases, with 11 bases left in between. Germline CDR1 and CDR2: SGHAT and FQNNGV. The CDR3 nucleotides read TGTGCCAGCAGCGGACTCCGGGGAGCCAAAAACATTCAGTACTTC. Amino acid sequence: CASSGLRGAKNIQYF. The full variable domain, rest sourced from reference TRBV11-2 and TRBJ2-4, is EAGVAQSPRYKIIEKRQSVAFWCNPISGHATLYWYQQILGQGPKLLIQFQNNGVVDDSQLPKDRFSAERLKGVDSTLKIQPAKLEDSAVYLCASSGLRGAKNIQYFGAGTRLSVL.